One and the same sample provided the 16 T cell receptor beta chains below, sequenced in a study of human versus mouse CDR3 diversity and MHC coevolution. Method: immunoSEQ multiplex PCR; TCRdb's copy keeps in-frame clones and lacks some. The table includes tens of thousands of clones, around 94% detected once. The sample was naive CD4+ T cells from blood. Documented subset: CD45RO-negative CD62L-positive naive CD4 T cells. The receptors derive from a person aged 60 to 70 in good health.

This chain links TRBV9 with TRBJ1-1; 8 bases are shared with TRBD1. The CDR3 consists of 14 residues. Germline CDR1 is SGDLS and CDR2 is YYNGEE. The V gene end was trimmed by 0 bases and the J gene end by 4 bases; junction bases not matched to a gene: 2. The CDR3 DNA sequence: TGTGCCAGCAGCGTAGCTACAGGGGGCACTGAAGCTTTCTTT. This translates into CASSVATGGTEAFF.

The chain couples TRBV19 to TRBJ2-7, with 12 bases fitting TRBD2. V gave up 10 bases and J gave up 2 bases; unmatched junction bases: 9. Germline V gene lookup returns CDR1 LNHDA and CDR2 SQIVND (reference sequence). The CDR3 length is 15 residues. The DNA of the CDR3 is TGTGCCACCAGGAGGCTAGCGGGAGGGCCCTACGAGCAGTACTTC. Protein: CATRRLAGGPYEQYF.

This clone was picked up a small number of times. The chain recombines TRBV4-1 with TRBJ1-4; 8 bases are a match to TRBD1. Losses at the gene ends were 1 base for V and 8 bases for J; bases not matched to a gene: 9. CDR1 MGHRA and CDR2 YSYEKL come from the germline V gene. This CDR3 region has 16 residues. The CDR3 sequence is CASSQVGRSGGEKLFF. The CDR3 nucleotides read TGCGCCAGCAGCCAAGTCGGCCGCTCAGGGGGCGAAAAACTGTTTTTT.

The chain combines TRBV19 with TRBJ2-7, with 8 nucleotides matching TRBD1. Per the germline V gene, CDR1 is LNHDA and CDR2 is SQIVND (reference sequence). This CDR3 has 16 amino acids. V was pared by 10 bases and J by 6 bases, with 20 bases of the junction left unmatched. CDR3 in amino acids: CATTPGQAPVGREQYF. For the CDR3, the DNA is TGTGCCACCACCCCGGGACAGGCGCCCGTAGGGCGCGAGCAGTACTTC. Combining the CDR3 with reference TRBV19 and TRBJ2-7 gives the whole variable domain DGGITQSPKYLFRKEGQNVTLSCEQNLNHDAMYWYRQDPGQGLRLIYYSQIVNDFQKGDIAEGYSVSREKKESFPLTVTSAQKNPTAFYLCATTPGQAPVGREQYFGPGTRLTVT.

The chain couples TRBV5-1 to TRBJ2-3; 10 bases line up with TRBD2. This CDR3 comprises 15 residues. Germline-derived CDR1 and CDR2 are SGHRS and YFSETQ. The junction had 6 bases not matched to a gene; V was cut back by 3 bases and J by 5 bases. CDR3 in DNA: TGCGCCAGCAGCTCTATAGCGGGAGGTGGAGATACGCAGTATTTT. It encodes CASSSIAGGGDTQYF.

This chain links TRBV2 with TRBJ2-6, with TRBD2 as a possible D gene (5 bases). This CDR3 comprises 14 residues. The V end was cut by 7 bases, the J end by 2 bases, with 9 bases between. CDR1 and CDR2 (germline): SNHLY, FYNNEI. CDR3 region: CASMEDAGANVLTF. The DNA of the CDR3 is TGTGCCAGCATGGAGGATGCTGGGGCCAACGTCCTGACTTTC.

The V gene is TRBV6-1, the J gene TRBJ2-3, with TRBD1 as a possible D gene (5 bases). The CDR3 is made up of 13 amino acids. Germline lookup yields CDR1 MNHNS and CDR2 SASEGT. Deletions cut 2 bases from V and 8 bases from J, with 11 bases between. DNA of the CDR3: TGTGCCAGCAGTGAACAGGGTGCTGGTACGCAGTATTTT. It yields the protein CASSEQGAGTQYF.

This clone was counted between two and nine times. Here the CDR3 DNA reads TGTGCCATCAGGAGCCCACTAAGCCCGGAGCTGTTTTTT. This gives the protein CAIRSPLSPELFF. V usage is TRBV10-3 and J usage is TRBJ2-2; D uncertain. This CDR3 comprises 13 residues. V was trimmed by 6 bases and J by 10 bases, leaving 15 bases between them. Germline V gene lookup returns CDR1 ENHRY and CDR2 SYGVKD.

The CDR3, as DNA: TGTGCCAGCAGCGTACTAGCGGGAGTATTTCTGGGGGAGCTGTTTTTT. Translation: CASSVLAGVFLGELFF. The V gene is TRBV5-6, the J gene TRBJ2-2; 11 bases line up with TRBD2. Unmatched junction bases numbered 10, after V lost 4 bases and J lost 8 bases. The V gene's germline CDR1 is SGHDT and CDR2 YYEEEE. The CDR3 length is 16 residues. Together with reference TRBV5-6 and TRBJ2-2, the CDR3 gives the full variable domain: DAGVTQSPTHLIKTRGQQVTLRCSPKSGHDTVSWYQQALGQGPQFIFQYYEEEERQRGNFPDRFSGHQFPNYSSELNVNALLLGDSALYLCASSVLAGVFLGELFFGEGSRLTVL.

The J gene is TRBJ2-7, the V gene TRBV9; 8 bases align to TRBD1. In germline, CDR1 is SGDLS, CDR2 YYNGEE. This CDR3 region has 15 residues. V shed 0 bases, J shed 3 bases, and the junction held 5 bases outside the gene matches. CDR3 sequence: CASSVEGQGFYEQYF. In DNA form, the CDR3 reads TGTGCCAGCAGCGTAGAAGGACAGGGATTCTACGAGCAGTACTTC. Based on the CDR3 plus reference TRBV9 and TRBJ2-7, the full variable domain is DSGVTQTPKHLITATGQRVTLRCSPRSGDLSVYWYQQSLDQGLQFLIQYYNGEERAKGNILERFSAQQFPDLHSELNLSSLELGDSALYFCASSVEGQGFYEQYFGPGTRLTVT.

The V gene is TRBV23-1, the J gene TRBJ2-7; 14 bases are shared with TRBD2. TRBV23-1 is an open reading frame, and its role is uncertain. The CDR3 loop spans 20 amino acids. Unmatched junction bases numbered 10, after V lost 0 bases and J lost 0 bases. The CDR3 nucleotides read TGCGCCAGCAGTCAATCCTCCCGACTAGCGGGAGGGCCCCCCTCCTACGAGCAGTACTTC. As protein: CASSQSSRLAGGPPSYEQYF.

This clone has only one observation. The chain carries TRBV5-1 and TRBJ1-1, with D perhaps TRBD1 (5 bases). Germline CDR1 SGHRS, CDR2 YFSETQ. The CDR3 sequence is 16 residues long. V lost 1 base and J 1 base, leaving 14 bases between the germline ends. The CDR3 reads CASSLTVHGANTEAFF. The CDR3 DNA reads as TGCGCCAGCAGCTTGACGGTGCATGGGGCGAACACTGAAGCTTTCTTT.

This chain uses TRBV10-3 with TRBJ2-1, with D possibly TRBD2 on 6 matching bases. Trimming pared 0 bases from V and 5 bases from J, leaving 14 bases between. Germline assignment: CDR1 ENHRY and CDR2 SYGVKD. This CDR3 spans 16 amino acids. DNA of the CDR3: TGTGCCATCAGTGAGTCCTCCCTGGGACTTAACAATGAGCAGTTCTTC. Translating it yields CAISESSLGLNNEQFF.

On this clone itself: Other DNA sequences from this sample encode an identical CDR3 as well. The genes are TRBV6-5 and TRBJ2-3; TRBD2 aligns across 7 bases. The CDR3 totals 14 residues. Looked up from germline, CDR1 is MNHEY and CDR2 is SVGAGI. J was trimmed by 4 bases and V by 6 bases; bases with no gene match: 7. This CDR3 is CASRSGLSSDTQYF. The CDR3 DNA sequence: TGTGCCAGCAGATCGGGACTATCGTCAGATACGCAGTATTTT.

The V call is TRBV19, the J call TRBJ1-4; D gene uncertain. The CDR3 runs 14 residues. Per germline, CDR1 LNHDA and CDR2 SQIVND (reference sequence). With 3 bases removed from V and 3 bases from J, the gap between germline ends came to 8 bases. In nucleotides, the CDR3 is TGTGCCAGTAGTATCGCGCAGGCTAATGAAAAACTGTTTTTT. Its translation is CASSIAQANEKLFF.

DNA for the CDR3: TGCGCCAGCAGCTTGGAGTACACCTACGAGCAGTACTTC. Translated: CASSLEYTYEQYF. The rearrangement uses TRBV5-1 and TRBJ2-7; D call uncertain. V shed 0 bases and J shed 2 bases, with 6 bases lying between them. Germline CDR1 reads SGHRS; CDR2 reads YFSETQ. The CDR3 length is 13 residues.